These 21 T cell receptor beta chains were all obtained from the same sample, sequenced in a study of cytotoxic CD8 clonotypes in ibrutinib-treated CLL. Repertoires were generated with immunoSEQ multiplex PCR, while TCRdb's copy carries only in-frame clones and drops some. The sample includes about 140,000 clones, under 95% of them seen just once. The sequencing used PBMCs, collected after 12 months of ibrutinib treatment. Receptors were obtained from a human donor with chronic lymphocytic leukemia.

The chain is built from TRBV28 and TRBJ2-1; D is ambiguous. The CDR3 is made up of 12 amino acids. V was pared by 6 bases and J by 4 bases, with 7 bases between. Germline V gene sequence: CDR1 MDHEN, CDR2 SYDVKM. The CDR3 reads CASSQVYNEQFF. CDR3 coding DNA: TGTGCCAGCAGCCAGGTGTACAATGAGCAGTTCTTC.

This chain joins TRBV13 and TRBJ1-5, with D possibly matching TRBD1 (5 bases). Germline CDR1 PRHDT, CDR2 FYEKMQ (reference sequence). The CDR3 runs to 13 residues. Between the trimmed V and J ends, which lost 5 bases and 11 bases, there was a span of 16 bases. The CDR3 DNA follows: TGTGCCAGCAGCAGCCTCAGGGAGAGAGCCCAGCATTTT. Protein sequence: CASSSLRERAQHF.

This chain uses TRBV28 with TRBJ1-1; 10 bases align to TRBD1. The CDR3 spans 14 residues. Trimming cost V 6 bases and J 4 bases; bases outside gene matches: 5. CDR1 is MDHEN and CDR2 is SYDVKM in the germline V gene. The CDR3 region has the DNA TGTGCCAGCAGCACCGGGACAGGGGTCACTGAAGCTTTCTTT. Translated, it gives CASSTGTGVTEAFF.

J is TRBJ2-7 and V is TRBV19, with D maybe TRBD1 (6 bases). Trimming removed 5 bases from V and 2 bases from J, with 16 bases in between. This CDR3 has 15 amino acids. CDR1 is LNHDA and CDR2 is SQIVND in the germline V gene (reference sequence). DNA of the CDR3: TGTGCCAGTAGTGACCCCCGGGACAACACCTACGAGCAGTACTTC. Residues: CASSDPRDNTYEQYF. The full variable domain, rest sourced from reference TRBV19 and TRBJ2-7, is DGGITQSPKYLFRKEGQNVTLSCEQNLNHDAMYWYRQDPGQGLRLIYYSQIVNDFQKGDIAEGYSVSREKKESFPLTVTSAQKNPTAFYLCASSDPRDNTYEQYFGPGTRLTVT.

This rearrangement joins TRBV19 to TRBJ1-1; D gene ambiguous. CDR1 and CDR2 (germline): LNHDA, SQIVND (reference sequence). The CDR3 spans 12 residues. Deletions cut 1 base from V and 5 bases from J, with 5 bases between. The DNA of the CDR3 is TGTGCCAGTAGTATAGGACGGACTGAAGCTTTCTTT. This codes for CASSIGRTEAFF.

CDR3 nucleotide sequence: TGTGCCAGCAGTTACTCCGCCGGGGGGGCTAATGAAAAACTGTTTTTT. This encodes CASSYSAGGANEKLFF. This chain uses TRBV6-5 with TRBJ1-4; possible D gene TRBD1, 5 bases. The CDR3 totals 16 residues. Germline CDR1 and CDR2: MNHEY and SVGAGI. Trimming shortened V by 0 bases and J by 3 bases, and 11 bases separated the two germline ends.

The chain recombines TRBV9 with TRBJ2-2, with a tentative D call TRBD1 (5 bases). This CDR3 is built from 16 residues. Per the germline V gene, CDR1 is SGDLS and CDR2 is YYNGEE. The V gene lost 0 bases and the J gene lost 0 bases, with 9 bases spanning the gap. The CDR3: CASSVARGANTGELFF. The DNA of the CDR3 is TGTGCCAGCAGCGTAGCTAGGGGCGCGAACACCGGGGAGCTGTTTTTT. Full variable domain (outside the CDR3, taken from reference TRBV9 and TRBJ2-2): DSGVTQTPKHLITATGQRVTLRCSPRSGDLSVYWYQQSLDQGLQFLIQYYNGEERAKGNILERFSAQQFPDLHSELNLSSLELGDSALYFCASSVARGANTGELFFGEGSRLTVL.

V is TRBV6-5 and J is TRBJ2-1; weak D call: TRBD2 (6 bases). The CDR3 extends over 15 amino acids. Trimming took off 2 bases at V and 5 bases at J, with 13 bases between the two ends. Germline assignment: CDR1 MNHEY and CDR2 SVGAGI. Here the CDR3 reads CASSYAGGEHNEQFF. For the CDR3, the DNA is TGTGCCAGCAGTTACGCCGGCGGGGAACACAATGAGCAGTTCTTC.

This clone was counted a few times. This sequence joins TRBV28 and TRBJ1-5; the match to TRBD1 covers 8 bases. There are 14 residues in the CDR3. The ends lost 6 bases at V and 6 bases at J; junction bases unmatched: 7. Germline V CDR1 and CDR2: MDHEN, SYDVKM. CDR3 nucleotide sequence: TGTGCCAGCAGGCGACAGGGGAATACTCAGCCCCAGCATTTT. This encodes CASRRQGNTQPQHF.

The rearrangement joins TRBV6-1 to TRBJ1-3; no reliable D call. This CDR3 contains 15 residues. V gave up 5 bases and J gave up 4 bases, with 15 bases separating them. CDR1 MNHNS and CDR2 SASEGT come from the germline V gene. In DNA form, the CDR3 reads TGTGCCAGCAGTCCTTCCTTTGACGGAGGAAACACCATATATTTT. Translation: CASSPSFDGGNTIYF.

The gene calls are TRBV2 and TRBJ1-2, with D unresolved. Germline lookup yields CDR1 SNHLY and CDR2 FYNNEI. V dropped 9 bases and J dropped 7 bases, with 9 bases sitting between them. The CDR3 contains 10 residues. CDR3 loop: CASVTGGYTF. Written as DNA, the CDR3 is TGTGCCAGTGTGACGGGTGGCTACACCTTC.

The chain couples TRBV13 to TRBJ2-3; 14 nucleotides line up with TRBD2. Germline V CDR1 and CDR2: PRHDT, FYEKMQ (reference sequence). This CDR3 has 23 amino acids. V lost 6 bases to trimming and J lost 1 base; unmatched junction nucleotides: 24. The CDR3 here is CASSYRNQWTSGRYSEGTDTQYF. The CDR3 DNA sequence: TGTGCCAGCAGTTATCGGAACCAATGGACTAGCGGGAGGTACTCGGAGGGCACAGATACGCAGTATTTT.

V usage is TRBV5-4 and J usage is TRBJ2-3; 8 bases fit TRBD2. The CDR3 covers 18 residues. Trimming cost V 0 bases and J 2 bases; bases outside gene matches: 11. Per the germline V gene, CDR1 is SGHNT and CDR2 is YYREEE (reference sequence). The CDR3 nucleotides read TGTGCCAGCAGCTTGGAGCGGGGGCCGGGAGGGTTCACAGATACGCAGTATTTT. Translating it yields CASSLERGPGGFTDTQYF.

V and J are TRBV9 and TRBJ2-1, with 7 bases aligning to TRBD2. The CDR3 length is 15 residues. Per the germline V gene, CDR1 is SGDLS and CDR2 is YYNGEE. V dropped 3 bases and J dropped 8; count of bases not matched to a gene: 11. CDR3 loop: CASSEYGTAGDEQFF. The CDR3 DNA reads TGTGCCAGCAGCGAATACGGGACGGCGGGGGATGAGCAGTTCTTC.

The chain employs TRBV18 and TRBJ2-1, with 9 bases identical to TRBD2. Trimming cost V 1 base and J 8 bases; bases outside gene matches: 6. The CDR3 covers 15 residues. In germline, CDR1 is KGHSH, CDR2 LQKENI. The CDR3 nucleotides read TGTGCCAGCTCACCACTTAGCGGGAGTGGTGATGAGCAGTTCTTC. It codes for CASSPLSGSGDEQFF.

This chain links TRBV28 with TRBJ2-6; D uncertain. Per the germline V gene, CDR1 is MDHEN and CDR2 is SYDVKM. Between the trimmed V and J ends, which lost 6 bases and 0 bases, there was a span of 15 bases. The length of the CDR3 is 17 residues. The CDR3 bases are TGTGCCAGCAGGGTGCACGGACGGTCCTCTGGGGCCAACGTCCTGACTTTC. Its translation: CASRVHGRSSGANVLTF.

The chain combines TRBV9 with TRBJ2-5; D might be TRBD2 (5 bases). The CDR3 extends over 17 amino acids. Germline V gives CDR1 SGDLS, CDR2 YYNGEE. Between the trimmed V and J ends, which lost 0 bases and 3 bases, there was a span of 18 bases. CDR3 DNA: TGTGCCAGCAGCGTAGGAGTTGGACTTCTGGCTGAAGAGACCCAGTACTTC. This sequence encodes CASSVGVGLLAEETQYF. Full variable domain (outside the CDR3, taken from reference TRBV9 and TRBJ2-5): DSGVTQTPKHLITATGQRVTLRCSPRSGDLSVYWYQQSLDQGLQFLIQYYNGEERAKGNILERFSAQQFPDLHSELNLSSLELGDSALYFCASSVGVGLLAEETQYFGPGTRLLVL.

The J gene is TRBJ2-7, the V gene TRBV19; D is possibly TRBD1 (5 bases). Trimming took off 4 bases at V and 5 bases at J, with 12 bases between the two ends. The CDR3 has 13 amino acids. Germline CDR1 and CDR2: LNHDA and SQIVND (reference sequence). CDR3 coding DNA: TGTGCCAGTAGTACTCAGGGTTACCACGAGCAGTACTTC. Translated: CASSTQGYHEQYF.

Only a few counts were recorded for this clone. The chain combines TRBV10-3 with TRBJ1-1; no clear D gene. V lost 2 bases to trimming and J lost 7 bases, with 8 bases between them. The CDR3 is 12 amino acids. Per germline, CDR1 ENHRY and CDR2 SYGVKD. The DNA for the CDR3 is TGTGCCATCAGTGAGCGGGGATATGAAGCTTTCTTT. Residues: CAISERGYEAFF.

This rearrangement joins TRBV28 to TRBJ1-5; D perhaps matches TRBD1 (5 bases). Trimming removed 3 bases from V and 0 bases from J, with 12 bases in between. Per germline, CDR1 MDHEN and CDR2 SYDVKM. The CDR3 length is 16 residues. DNA of the CDR3: TGTGCCAGCAGTTTTGGGACTCGTATTAGCAATCAGCCCCAGCATTTT. Translating it yields CASSFGTRISNQPQHF.

J is TRBJ2-2 and V is TRBV28; no reliable D call. CDR1 and CDR2 (germline): MDHEN, SYDVKM. The CDR3 spans 13 residues. V was cut by 5 bases and J by 4 bases, with 8 bases left in between. The CDR3 region has the DNA TGTGCCAGCAGTCCCTATTTCACCGGGGAGCTGTTTTTT. Translating it yields CASSPYFTGELFF.